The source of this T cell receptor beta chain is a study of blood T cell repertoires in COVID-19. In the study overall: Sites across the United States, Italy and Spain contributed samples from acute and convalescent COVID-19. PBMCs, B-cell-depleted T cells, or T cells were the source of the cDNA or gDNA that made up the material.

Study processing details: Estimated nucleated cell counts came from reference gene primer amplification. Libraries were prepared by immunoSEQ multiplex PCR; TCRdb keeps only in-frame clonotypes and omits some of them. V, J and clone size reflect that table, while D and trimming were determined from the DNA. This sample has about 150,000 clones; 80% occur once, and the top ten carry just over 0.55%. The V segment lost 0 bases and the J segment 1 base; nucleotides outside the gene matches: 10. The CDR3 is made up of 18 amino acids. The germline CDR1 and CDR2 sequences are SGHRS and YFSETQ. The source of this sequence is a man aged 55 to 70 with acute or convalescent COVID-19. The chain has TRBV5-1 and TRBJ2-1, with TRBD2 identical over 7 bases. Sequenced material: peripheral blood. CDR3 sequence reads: CASSLARRLAESYNEQFF. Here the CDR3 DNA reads TGCGCCAGCAGCTTGGCAAGGAGGCTAGCGGAGTCCTACAATGAGCAGTTCTTC.